One sample yielded the 23 T cell receptor beta chains listed below, sequenced in a study of blood T cell repertoires in COVID-19. The repertoire was sequenced with immunoSEQ multiplex PCR; TCRdb's copy has only in-frame clones and lacks some. In the table there are some 80,000 clones, almost 85% of which are singletons. Sequencing was done on a sample of peripheral blood. All receptors derive from a man at least 80 years old with acute or convalescent COVID-19.

In this sample, this clone turned up once. The chain has TRBV6-2 or TRBV6-3 and TRBJ1-6; D gene unclear. Germline CDR1 is MNHEY and CDR2 is SVGEGT. The CDR3 loop spans 15 amino acids. Trimming took 2 bases from V and 9 from J, leaving 14 bases between them. CDR3 in amino acids: CASSYLGSPGSPLHF. CDR3 bases: TGTGCCAGCAGTTACCTGGGGAGCCCTGGTTCACCCCTCCACTTT.

The J gene is TRBJ2-5, the V gene TRBV28, with D tentatively TRBD2 (6 bases). CDR3 length equals 17 residues. V dropped 5 bases and J dropped 5 bases, with 24 bases sitting between them. Germline CDR1 MDHEN, CDR2 SYDVKM. In DNA form, the CDR3 reads TGTGCCAGCAGTATCCCATTTGGAGGGGCCCGAACGGAGACCCAGTACTTC. Its protein is CASSIPFGGARTETQYF.

The table lists this clone with many counts. The chain combines TRBV18 with TRBJ2-5; 9 positions agree with TRBD1. The CDR3 length is 14 residues. The ends lost 3 bases at V and 5 bases at J; junction bases unmatched: 4. CDR1 and CDR2 from the germline V gene are KGHSH and LQKENI. The CDR3: CASSPGTGRETQYF. CDR3 coding DNA: TGTGCCAGCTCACCCGGGACAGGGAGGGAGACCCAGTACTTC.

This chain uses TRBV19 with TRBJ2-6, with a weak D call TRBD2 (6 bases). The CDR3 is 18 residues long. Per the germline V gene, CDR1 is LNHDA and CDR2 is SQIVND (reference sequence). Trimming removed 11 bases at V and 1 base at J, with 24 bases between. The CDR3 DNA sequence: TGTGCCTCGTATAGTGTCAGGGAGGCGGTATCTGGGGCCAACGTCCTGACTTTC. Translated, it gives CASYSVREAVSGANVLTF.

The V and J genes are TRBV5-1 and TRBJ2-1; D possibly corresponds to TRBD1 (6 bases). Trimming removed 0 bases from V and 8 bases from J, with 12 bases in between. The CDR3 length is 14 residues. Germline V gene data show CDR1 as SGHRS and CDR2 as YFSETQ. The CDR3 DNA reads TGCGCCAGCAGCTTGGGGGGGCCCGGCTATGAGCAGTTCTTC. It yields the protein CASSLGGPGYEQFF.

The chain recombines TRBV15 with TRBJ2-1; TRBD1 matches at 7 bases. Per the germline V gene, CDR1 is LNHNV and CDR2 is YYDKDF (reference sequence). After removal of 2 bases from V and 0 bases from J, the junction contained 10 bases not matched to a gene. The CDR3 spans 18 residues. The CDR3 DNA sequence: TGTGCCACCAGCAGATCCGCCCTGACAGGGTTCTCCTACAATGAGCAGTTCTTC. Translation: CATSRSALTGFSYNEQFF.

The chain links TRBV15 to TRBJ1-2; the match to TRBD1 covers 11 bases. Germline V gene data show CDR1 as LNHNV and CDR2 as YYDKDF (reference sequence). The V gene end was trimmed by 3 bases and the J gene end by 2 bases; junction bases not matched to a gene: 2. The CDR3 loop spans 15 amino acids. The chain's CDR3 is CATSRGQGENYGYTF. In DNA form, the CDR3 reads TGTGCCACCAGCAGGGGACAGGGGGAGAACTATGGCTACACCTTC.

The genes are TRBV19 and TRBJ1-5; 8 bases line up with TRBD1. The junction had 13 bases not matched to a gene; V was cut back by 1 base and J by 2 bases. Germline CDR1 and CDR2: LNHDA and SQIVND (reference sequence). The CDR3 extends over 19 amino acids. CDR3 residues: CASSIARTGLLDGNQPQHF. The CDR3 nucleotides are TGTGCCAGTAGTATAGCCCGGACAGGGCTTCTTGACGGCAATCAGCCCCAGCATTTT.

V and J are TRBV11-2 and TRBJ2-7; D is uncertain. CDR3 length: 14 amino acids. Trimming stripped 4 bases from V and 5 bases from J, with 15 bases between. Germline CDR1 and CDR2: SGHAT and FQNNGV. The CDR3 is CASSSMPQVHEQYF. DNA of the CDR3: TGTGCCAGCAGCTCCATGCCCCAGGTCCACGAGCAGTACTTC.

The chain employs TRBV7-9 and TRBJ1-2, with D tentatively TRBD1 (5 bases). In germline, CDR1 is SEHNR, CDR2 FQNEAQ (reference sequence). The CDR3 length is 15 residues. The germline V and J ends were trimmed by 5 bases and 4 bases, with 17 bases remaining between them. The CDR3 DNA follows: TGTGCCAGCAGCCTCATACGGGGGGATGGCTATGGCTACACCTTC. It codes for CASSLIRGDGYGYTF.

The DNA for the CDR3 is TGTGCTAGTGGTTTGGAACGACAGGGTGGGAACACTGAAGCTTTCTTT. This encodes CASGLERQGGNTEAFF. The chain joins TRBV12-5 to TRBJ1-1; 7 positions match TRBD1. After removal of 1 base from V and 1 base from J, the junction contained 6 bases not matched to a gene. The germline V gene encodes CDR1 LGHNT and CDR2 FRNRAP. This CDR3 has 16 amino acids.

V gene TRBV9 combines with J gene TRBJ2-4; TRBD2 aligns across 9 bases. The germline V gene has CDR1 SGDLS and CDR2 YYNGEE. The V gene end was trimmed by 0 bases and the J gene end by 0 bases; junction bases not matched to a gene: 1. CDR3 length equals 16 residues. The CDR3 here is CASSVETSGAKNIQYF. CDR3 bases: TGTGCCAGCAGCGTAGAGACTAGCGGAGCCAAAAACATTCAGTACTTC.

This chain links TRBV21-1 with TRBJ2-1; the table names TRBD2, a call not compared with the DNA. TRBV21-1 is a documented pseudogene. The CDR3 length is 13 residues. The CDR3 DNA sequence: TGTGCCAGCAGCGCCCCTAGCACTGATGAGCAGTTCTTC. Its translation is CASSAPSTDEQFF.

The chain links TRBV3-1 (or the pseudogene TRBV3-2) to TRBJ2-1, with D possibly matching TRBD2 (7 bases). Trimming took 1 base from V and 9 from J, leaving 16 bases between them. CDR3 length: 15 amino acids. Germline V gene data show CDR1 as LGHDT and CDR2 as YNNKEL (reference sequence). The CDR3 protein is CASSQGVQGGSEQFF. The CDR3, as DNA: TGTGCCAGCAGCCAAGGGGTACAGGGCGGGAGTGAGCAGTTCTTC.

This chain connects TRBV5-8 to TRBJ2-2, with a possible D match to TRBD1 (6 bases). CDR1 SGHTS and CDR2 YDEGEE come from the germline V gene. The V end was cut by 1 base, the J end by 9 bases, with 16 bases between. CDR3 length: 15 amino acids. For the CDR3, the DNA is TGTGCCAGCAGCTTGCGGGCAGGGGCAGGGTGGGAGCTGTTTTTT. It yields the protein CASSLRAGAGWELFF.

The CDR3 here is CASRGTGGYTEAFF. As DNA, the CDR3 is TGTGCCAGTAGGGGGACAGGGGGCTACACTGAAGCTTTCTTT. The chain combines TRBV19 with TRBJ1-1, with TRBD1 matching over 12 bases. Germline trimming cut 6 bases from V and 3 bases from J; bases unmatched to any gene: 2. CDR1 is LNHDA, CDR2 SQIVND, per germline (reference sequence). This CDR3 has 14 residues.

This chain connects TRBV27 to TRBJ2-1; 10 positions match TRBD2. The CDR3 contains 15 residues. CDR1 is MNHEY, CDR2 SMNVEV, per germline (reference sequence). V trimming: 4 bases; J trimming: 8 bases; junction bases outside the gene matches: 8. CDR3 protein: CASSSSGGAMDEQFF. In DNA, the CDR3 is TGTGCCAGCAGTTCCAGCGGGGGGGCCATGGATGAGCAGTTCTTC.

This clone was seen only a few times. V is TRBV6-2 or TRBV6-3 and J is TRBJ1-5; D might be TRBD1 (6 bases). Germline CDR1 is MNHEY and CDR2 is SVGEGT. CDR3 length equals 16 residues. Trimming took off 5 bases at V and 0 bases at J, with 14 bases between the two ends. The DNA of the CDR3 is TGTGCCAGCAGTACCGGGACACACTATAGCAATCAGCCCCAGCATTTT. Residues: CASSTGTHYSNQPQHF.

This clone was recorded once. The rearrangement links TRBV7-2 to TRBJ1-1; the D is unclear. Trimming stripped 8 bases from V and 2 bases from J, with 12 bases between. CDR1 SGHTA and CDR2 FQGNSA come from the germline V gene. CDR3 length equals 13 residues. The CDR3 loop is CASLKVPNTEAFF. CDR3 DNA sequence: TGTGCCAGCCTAAAAGTCCCCAACACTGAAGCTTTCTTT.

J is TRBJ1-2 and V is TRBV10-2, with D unclear. This CDR3 is 13 amino acids long. V shed 3 bases and J shed 8 bases, with 13 bases lying between them. Looked up from germline, CDR1 is WSHSY and CDR2 is SAAADI. The DNA of the CDR3 is TGCGCCAGCAGTGATTCCGGGAGGGAAGGCTACACCTTC. Its protein product is CASSDSGREGYTF.

This clone was detected once. This chain links TRBV6-6 with TRBJ2-1; 12 nucleotides line up with TRBD2. The CDR3 extends over 16 amino acids. From germline, CDR1 is MNHNY and CDR2 SVGAGI (reference sequence). The V and J ends lost 6 bases and 14 bases, in that order; junction bases with no gene match: 17. CDR3 nucleotides: TGTGCCAGCAGCCCGAGGGGGACTAGCGGGCCGTCGTGGAAGTTCTTC. Encoded protein: CASSPRGTSGPSWKFF.

In nucleotides, the CDR3 is TGTGCCTGGTTGACACCTAGCACAGATACGCAGTATTTT. Translated: CAWLTPSTDTQYF. V is TRBV30 and J is TRBJ2-3; D ambiguous. The CDR3 totals 13 residues. Trimming removed 5 bases from V and 0 bases from J, with 9 bases in between. CDR1 and CDR2 from the germline V gene are GTSNPN and SVGIG (reference sequence).

The J gene is TRBJ2-1, the V gene TRBV4-1; 7 positions agree with TRBD1. The CDR3 is made up of 15 amino acids. From germline, CDR1 is MGHRA and CDR2 YSYEKL. V dropped 2 bases and J dropped 1; count of bases not matched to a gene: 2. CDR3 in DNA: TGCGCCAGCAGCCAACTGACAGGGTCCTACAATGAGCAGTTCTTC. Protein: CASSQLTGSYNEQFF.